The T cell receptor beta chain under discussion was sequenced for a study of cytomegalovirus exposure and HLA in healthy donors (dated by TCRdb to the late 2010s). With respect to the entire study: According to an earlier analysis of a few hundred of the donors, roughly 180 million T cells yielded approximately 120 million unique TCR beta sequences and approximately 280 Gb of sequence data. The genetic ancestry cluster associated with self-reported Caucasian donors included over 80% of the roughly 380 genotyped donors. Roughly 5 DR-DQ haplotypes were handled as single units for association and clustering, since linkage in the cohort was strong. Using immunosequencing, the study profiled T cell repertoires from 666 subjects and related those repertoires to cytomegalovirus serostatus. Every repertoire in the discovery cohort had been generated on one and the same sequencing platform. The study was designed to test whether signatures of past pathogen exposure could be identified by cataloging public T cell receptors. The number of typed donors differed by locus: 629-630 for A, B, C, DRB1 and DQB1; 500 to 550 for DQA1; roughly 600 for DPA1; and some 470 for DPB1. Donor age, sex, ethnicity and CMV serostatus were compiled alongside the repertoire data. In an earlier analysis of roughly 600 of the donors, high-throughput TCR beta sequencing was used to judge whether each TCR beta V gene segment behaved as functional or pseudogenic. Among about 390 genotyped donors of the cohort, an average of around 240,000 unique TCR beta nucleotide sequences were sequenced per donor, roughly 20% of them non-productive. High-throughput TCR immunosequencing, statistical association of individual TCRs with disease status, and machine learning were combined to predict cytomegalovirus infection status. In the later analysis, no new phenotypic data were used to find candidate immune exposures; instead, reliance was placed on TCR beta sequences and their occurrence across donors. A later genetic analysis took genome-wide SNP genotypes for about three fifths of the roughly 670 donors and used that subset as a discovery cohort. In a later analysis, previously published TCR beta repertoires from 666 donors were re-analyzed and high-resolution HLA genotyping was added so that TCR occurrence patterns could be studied. An early release covering roughly 580 HLA-typed donors comprised 250 to 350 gigabases of sequencing data and around 86 million unique TCR sequences. HLA typing covered class I and class II loci at four-digit resolution. Along with the approximately 700-subject first cohort, a separate validation cohort of over a hundred different subjects was used. On the study overall, not on this receptor specifically: Because HLA typing was missing for some donors at each locus, association tests included only the typed subset. Linkage disequilibrium might explain the correlated functional status among segregating V segments, but an unknown experimental factor could not be excluded. Compared with the roughly 710-donor mean, donors in an Asian-associated ancestry cluster had fewer N-insertions in productive TCRs, according to a later genetic analysis. Broadly in line with IMGT annotations, most TCR beta V segments showed up in productive rearrangements about 87% or about 30% of the time in an earlier analysis of 587 of the donors. A later analysis found that TCR association rates varied across HLA loci, with DRB1 alleles showing the most associated TCRs and HLA-C alleles the fewest. A later analysis found that most CMV-associated TCR beta chains appeared HLA-restricted, with HLA associations seemingly driven largely by CMV exposure. When HLA alleles, especially DR and DQ, strongly co-occurred, TCR associations were difficult to assign to individual alleles. A further reported finding was that TCR beta sequences accurately predicted the HLA-A and HLA-B alleles for most subjects in the first cohort. A cluster of highly shared sequence variants was judged likely to be a technical artifact of the sequencing pipeline. Several of the top co-occurrence clusters appeared to be linked to parvovirus B19, influenza, CMV and Epstein-Barr virus, according to a later analysis. In a later genetic analysis, a missense DCLRE1C variant was associated with V-gene and J-gene trimming of TCR beta chains, and the association was replicated in an independent cohort. CMV serostatus was the only immune exposure information available for the cohort. In a later analysis, HLA-associated TCR beta chains were found to be more clonally expanded and to have lower generation probabilities than equally common non-associated chains. The classifier was reported to diagnose cytomegalovirus status with high specificity and sensitivity in both the original and validation cohorts. Across donors, most TCR sequences were observed very rarely, whereas some public TCRs were present in many individuals. Some IMGT-functional V segments, including TRBV6-2 and TRBV6-3, could not be distinguished by the 87-base-pair reads and were therefore excluded. The presence/absence analyses assumed that sequencing depth was roughly uniform across donors, and that assumption may not be true. Three of the identified cytomegalovirus-associated TCR beta chains were confirmed in vitro to be specific for cytomegalovirus antigens. Only TCR beta chains were sequenced in this cohort, and the absence of alpha or paired-chain data limited detectable features. In the study, approximately 160 TCR beta chains were listed as associated with cytomegalovirus. The authors suggested that the approach could potentially be generalized to other disease states and immunological phenotypes. In a later analysis, around 15,000 TCR beta sequences were associated with specific HLA alleles at a false discovery rate of 0.05. Seventeen rarely observed V segments, including chromosome 9 orphons, were excluded from the earlier analysis of some 590 of the donors because counts were too low.

Libraries came from the immunoSEQ multiplex PCR assay. A mixture of 60 forward primers for TCR Vbeta segments and 13 reverse primers for TCR Jbeta segments was used in the multiplex PCR. The CDR3 region of rearranged TCR beta genes was amplified from genomic DNA with a multiplex PCR assay. Amplified TCR beta libraries were sequenced as 87-base-pair reads on the Illumina HiSeq System. Under the source paper's analysis protocol: Across the roughly 600 repertoires, a later analysis counted 78 million or so unique TCR beta chains, around 10 million of which were shared by at least two donors. To remove PCR and sequencing errors, raw reads were error-corrected and collapsed into unique sequences using a nearest-neighbor algorithm that merged closely related sequences. V, D and J gene segments were assigned by aligning CDR3 sequences to IMGT reference sequences. For a sequence to be retained, a match of at least six nucleotides to both a V gene segment and a J gene segment was required. Rearrangements were classified as productive when the CDR3 lacked stop codons and remained in frame with V and J, and all other rearrangements were classified as non-productive. CDR3 was defined by IMGT convention, running from the second conserved V-encoded cysteine to the conserved J-encoded phenylalanine. Sequences without an unambiguous match to a single V gene segment were excluded from the earlier analysis of almost 600 of the donors. In an earlier analysis of around 590 of the donors, a V segment was called functional when productive rearrangements were above 56.7%, and segregating when the standard deviation between donors exceeded 5%. A statistical classification framework was developed to diagnose cytomegalovirus status using the catalog of TCR beta chain sequences. In a later analysis, TCR nucleotide sequences were compared against IMGT/GENE-DB human TR gene sequences so that V and J genes could be assigned. A later analysis assigned CDR3 sequences and most-parsimonious VDJ recombination scenarios with the TCRdist pipeline. In a later analysis, every TCR beta chain was defined by the combination of its CDR3 amino acid sequence and its V-gene family, and reads without a unique V-gene family were dropped. A later analysis removed 592 highly shared, low-generation-probability nucleotide sequences to deal with suspected cross-contamination and a sequencing artifact. For each public chain, a later analysis derived a clonal expansion index from normalized ranks of inferred template counts within each repertoire. A later analysis computed generation probabilities with a VDJ recombination model fitted to out-of-frame rearrangements, and checked the results against IGoR. A later analysis scored TCR-TCR, TCR-HLA and TCR-CMV co-occurrence with hypergeometric tests, applying a repertoire-size bias correction to TCR pairs. In a later analysis, false discovery rates were estimated by permuting HLA or CMV assignments 20 times. In a later analysis, co-occurring TCRs were grouped using DBSCAN, and TCRdist sequence similarity was added for clustering within HLA-allele-positive subsets. Co-occurrence clustering excluded repertoires with fewer than 30,000 or more than 120,000 public chains, plus five with anomalous nucleotide sharing. TCRdb holds this immuneACCESS table with in-frame rearrangements only. Some clones are missing; in checked studies, unresolved V genes explain under half, and the rest has no known cause. That table gives V, J and clone size, and the DNA gave D and trimming. A total of approximately 180,000 clones appear in this sample, roughly 87% of them only once. The ten largest clones take up 0.2% to 0.3% of the sample.

V lost 4 bases and J lost 1 base, and the count of bases not matched to a germline gene is 9. Taken from cysteine to phenylalanine, the CDR3 has 18 residues. Of all the DNA, just the CDR3 is kept, 54 bases in frame from base 1. Based on the germline V gene, the CDR1 and CDR2 sequences are MGHDK and SYGVNS. The cohort comprised under 700 healthy bone marrow donors. Cohort members were all nominally healthy when sampled, although unrecorded immune exposures were likely present. The donor tested CMV seronegative, placing the donor among the approximately 400 seronegative members of the cohort. Each donor provided a peripheral blood sample, and peripheral blood mononuclear cells were used for TCR beta sequencing. The Qiagen DNeasy Blood Extraction Kit was used to extract genomic DNA from the blood cell samples. With respect to this clone: The antigen this receptor binds is unknown. No base quality information exists; no much larger clone differs at one position.

Sequencing was done on a sample of PBMCs. Recombination linked TRBV25-1 to TRBJ2-1, with TRBD2 identical over 11 junction bases. The source is a girl in the first two years of life in good health and CMV-seronegative. The CDR3 region: CASSALAGGPSSYNEQFF. The DNA sequence is given as TGTGCCAGCAGTGCCCTAGCGGGGGGCCCATCATCCTACAATGAGCAGTTCTTC. Reference TRBV25-1 and TRBJ2-1 proteins supply the regions before and after the CDR3; the full variable domain is: EADIYQTPRYLVIGTGKKITLECSQTMGHDKMYWYQQDPGMELHLIHYSYGVNSTEKGDLSSESTVSRIRTEHFPLTLESARPSHTSQYLCASSALAGGPSSYNEQFFGPGTRLTVL.